What follows are 13 T cell receptor beta chains derived from one specimen sequenced in a study of PD-L1 blockade in urothelial cancer. TCRdb's copy holds only in-frame clones and misses some; the assay was immunoSEQ multiplex PCR. The sample consists of 28,000 or so clones, 86% of them appearing once. Sequencing was performed on PBMCs, taken around atezolizumab (anti-PD-L1) treatment. These receptors were obtained from a man between 60 and 70 years old with urothelial cancer.

This chain joins TRBV7-2 and TRBJ2-7; TRBD1 matches at 7 bases. Germline V gives CDR1 SGHTA, CDR2 FQGNSA. V was clipped by 1 base and J by 5 bases; unmatched bases: 8. This CDR3 is 15 amino acids long. Here the CDR3 DNA reads TGTGCCAGCAGCTTAGTAGGGGTGACAGGGAACGAGCAGTACTTC. Encoded protein: CASSLVGVTGNEQYF. Variable domain in full (rest from reference TRBV7-2 and TRBJ2-7): GAGVSQSPSNKVTEKGKDVELRCDPISGHTALYWYRQSLGQGLEFLIYFQGNSAPDKSGLPSDRFSAERTGGSVSTLTIQRTQQEDSAVYLCASSLVGVTGNEQYFGPGTRLTVT.

The chain employs TRBV10-3 and TRBJ2-5; a possible D gene is TRBD2 (6 bases). Germline values: CDR1 ENHRY, CDR2 SYGVKD. Trimming pared 4 bases from V and 4 bases from J, leaving 13 bases between. The CDR3 runs 14 residues. The DNA of the CDR3 is TGTGCCATCAGTGGAGGGGCCGGGGGAGAGACCCAGTACTTC. Protein sequence: CAISGGAGGETQYF.

V usage is TRBV5-4 and J usage is TRBJ2-5; 11 bases are a match to TRBD1. V shed 3 bases, J shed 9 bases, and the junction held 7 bases outside the gene matches. Per the germline V gene, CDR1 is SGHNT and CDR2 is YYREEE (reference sequence). This CDR3 region has 14 residues. The CDR3 region is CASSSPGTGGAQYF. The CDR3 region has the DNA TGTGCCAGCAGCTCCCCCGGGACAGGGGGTGCCCAGTACTTC.

This chain connects TRBV5-1 to TRBJ2-1; D gene uncertain. Per germline, CDR1 SGHRS and CDR2 YFSETQ. CDR3 length: 16 amino acids. Trimming took off 0 bases at V and 8 bases at J, with 18 bases between the two ends. The CDR3 coding sequence is TGCGCCAGCAGCTTGGTCCCCTATGGTAGTACGTATGAGCAGTTCTTC. Protein: CASSLVPYGSTYEQFF.

There are a few counts of this clone. The chain couples TRBV4-1 to TRBJ2-1, with 8 bases aligning to TRBD1. The CDR3 consists of 15 residues. Germline CDR1 is MGHRA and CDR2 is YSYEKL. The junction had 10 bases not matched to a gene; V was cut back by 4 bases and J by 8 bases. The CDR3 nucleotides read TGCGCCAGCAGCCCTGGACAGGGAGAGGGTTATGAGCAGTTCTTC. This encodes CASSPGQGEGYEQFF.

This clone was seen only a few times. This rearrangement joins TRBV13 to TRBJ1-2; TRBD1 agrees at 8 bases. The CDR3 totals 13 residues. CDR1 is PRHDT, CDR2 FYEKMQ, per germline (reference sequence). The V and J ends lost 3 bases and 4 bases, in that order; junction bases with no gene match: 1. DNA of the CDR3: TGTGCCAGCAGCTTGGACAGGGTCTATGGCTACACCTTC. It yields the protein CASSLDRVYGYTF.

This chain joins TRBV19 and TRBJ2-7; TRBD1 agrees at 8 bases. Germline V gene lookup returns CDR1 LNHDA and CDR2 SQIVND (reference sequence). V was pared by 3 bases and J by 4 bases, with 14 bases of the junction left unmatched. The CDR3 loop spans 17 amino acids. CDR3 loop: CASSIGHVGRGLYEQYF. The CDR3 DNA sequence: TGTGCCAGTAGTATTGGTCACGTCGGCAGGGGGCTTTACGAGCAGTACTTC. The full variable domain, in which reference TRBV19 and TRBJ2-7 provide the parts outside the CDR3, is DGGITQSPKYLFRKEGQNVTLSCEQNLNHDAMYWYRQDPGQGLRLIYYSQIVNDFQKGDIAEGYSVSREKKESFPLTVTSAQKNPTAFYLCASSIGHVGRGLYEQYFGPGTRLTVT.

V gene TRBV29-1 combines with J gene TRBJ1-1, with 8 bases lining up with TRBD1. V lost 6 bases and J lost 2; bases outside the gene matches: 8. In germline, CDR1 is SQVTM, CDR2 ANQGSEA. CDR3 length: 14 residues. The CDR3 DNA reads as TGCAGCGTCAGGACAGGGCGGAAAAACACTGAAGCTTTCTTT. Its translation is CSVRTGRKNTEAFF.

This clone was counted only a few times. V gene TRBV19 combines with J gene TRBJ1-5; tentative D call: TRBD1 (5 bases). Trimming took off 11 bases at V and 4 bases at J, with 15 bases between the two ends. Germline CDR1 is LNHDA and CDR2 is SQIVND (reference sequence). This CDR3 spans 13 amino acids. DNA for the CDR3: TGTGCCGGGGCCAAGGGTGGGAATCAGCCCCAGCATTTT. Translation: CAGAKGGNQPQHF.

This chain links TRBV7-8 with TRBJ1-4, with unresolved D. With 6 bases removed from V and 3 bases from J, the gap between germline ends came to 11 bases. The CDR3 runs to 14 residues. Germline V CDR1 and CDR2: SGHVS, FQNEAQ. The DNA of the CDR3 is TGTGCCAGCAGATTTCGGGATCCTAATGAAAAACTGTTTTTT. Translating it yields CASRFRDPNEKLFF. Variable domain in full (rest from reference TRBV7-8 and TRBJ1-4): GAGVSQSPRYKVAKRGQDVALRCDPISGHVSLFWYQQALGQGPEFLTYFQNEAQLDKSGLPSDRFFAERPEGSVSTLKIQRTQQEDSAVYLCASRFRDPNEKLFFGSGTQLSVL.

The V call is TRBV21-1, the J call TRBJ1-3; TRBD1 reflects the table's D call only, with no check against the DNA. TRBV21-1 is an annotated pseudogene. The length of the CDR3 is 16 residues. The CDR3 sequence is CASSRGRQKWGNTIYF. The CDR3 region has the DNA TGTGCCAGCAGCAGGGGGCGGCAGAAGTGGGGAAACACCATATATTTT.

This clone was counted a single time. The rearrangement uses TRBV5-4 and TRBJ2-7; D call uncertain. Trimming removed 1 base from V and 5 bases from J, with 4 bases in between. This CDR3 has 11 residues. Germline V gene sequence: CDR1 SGHNT, CDR2 YYREEE (reference sequence). The CDR3 sequence: CASSLNNEQYF. CDR3 in DNA: TGTGCCAGCAGCTTGAACAACGAGCAGTACTTC.

This chain connects TRBV30 to TRBJ1-2, with D maybe TRBD1 (6 bases). Deletions cut 3 bases from V and 6 bases from J, with 17 bases between. The V gene's germline CDR1 is GTSNPN and CDR2 SVGIG (reference sequence). This CDR3 is 14 amino acids long. In nucleotides, the CDR3 is TGTGCCTGGAGCGGATTACAGGGCCGGGATGGCTACACCTTC. It yields the protein CAWSGLQGRDGYTF.